This TCR beta chain was captured by sequencing in a study of blood T cell repertoires in COVID-19. Study context: Collection of acute and convalescent COVID-19 samples took place in the United States, Italy and Spain. PBMCs, B-cell-depleted T cells, or T cells were the source of the cDNA or gDNA that made up the material.

TCRdb's table, derived via immunoSEQ multiplex PCR, lists solely in-frame clones and lacks some. The table includes a few hundred thousand clones, around four fifths detected once. Trimming shortened V by 6 bases and J by 7 bases, and 18 bases separated the two germline ends. The CDR3 covers 14 residues. The germline V gene encodes CDR1 MNHEY and CDR2 SVGAGI. The source of this sequence is a woman aged 50 to 60 with acute or convalescent COVID-19. Sequenced material: peripheral blood. The V and J genes are TRBV6-5 and TRBJ1-2, with TRBD1 as a possible D gene (5 bases). The CDR3 is CASRDTGGYFGYTF. The CDR3 coding sequence is TGTGCCAGCAGGGATACAGGTGGCTATTTTGGCTACACCTTC.